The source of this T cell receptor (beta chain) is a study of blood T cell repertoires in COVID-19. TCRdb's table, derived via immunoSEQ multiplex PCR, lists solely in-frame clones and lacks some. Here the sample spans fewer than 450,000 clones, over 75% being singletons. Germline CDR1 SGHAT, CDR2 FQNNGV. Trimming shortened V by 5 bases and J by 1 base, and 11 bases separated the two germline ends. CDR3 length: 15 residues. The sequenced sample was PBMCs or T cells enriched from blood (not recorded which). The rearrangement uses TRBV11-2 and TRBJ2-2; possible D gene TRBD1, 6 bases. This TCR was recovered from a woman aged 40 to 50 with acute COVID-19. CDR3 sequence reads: CASSPGQLNTGELFF. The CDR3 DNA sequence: TGTGCCAGCAGCCCCGGACAGCTGAACACCGGGGAGCTGTTTTTT.